Shown below are 18 T cell receptor beta chains from a single sample sequenced in a study of vaccination effects on CD4 cells after COVID-19. Expansion with viral peptide pools was applied to antigen-specific CD4+ T cells by the ViraFEST assay prior to sequencing. Following an approximately ten-day culture, CD4+ T cells were purified. Vaccinees lacked prior SARS-CoV-2 infection and tested negative for nucleocapsid antibodies. Antigen specificity for these receptors is unknown. Clones were sequenced by immunoSEQ multiplex PCR, and TCRdb holds only the in-frame ones, with some missing. The sample records 40,000 to 45,000 clones, around 78% being singletons. The sequences come from CD4+ T cells from PBMCs cultured with SARS-CoV-2 spike peptides, collected before COVID-19 vaccination. These receptors came from a human donor who received a COVID-19 vaccine.

The chain is built from TRBV15 and TRBJ1-5, with 8 positions matching TRBD1. V shed 1 base and J 7 bases; nucleotides not matched to a gene: 12. The CDR3 sequence is 17 residues long. Germline V gives CDR1 LNHNV, CDR2 YYDKDF (reference sequence). The CDR3 here is CATSRGGAQGAGQPQHF. CDR3 sequence (DNA): TGTGCCACCAGCAGAGGTGGTGCGCAGGGGGCCGGCCAGCCCCAGCATTTT.

The rearrangement links TRBV19 to TRBJ2-1; D is perhaps TRBD2 (5 bases). This CDR3 is 15 amino acids long. Germline CDR1 LNHDA, CDR2 SQIVND (reference sequence). V was shortened by 6 bases and J by 0 bases, with 12 bases between the two germline ends. The DNA of the CDR3 is TGTGCCAGTAGAGAGGGTCACAGCTCCTACAATGAGCAGTTCTTC. Translating gives CASREGHSSYNEQFF. The whole variable domain, filled in from reference TRBV19 and TRBJ2-1, reads DGGITQSPKYLFRKEGQNVTLSCEQNLNHDAMYWYRQDPGQGLRLIYYSQIVNDFQKGDIAEGYSVSREKKESFPLTVTSAQKNPTAFYLCASREGHSSYNEQFFGPGTRLTVL.

V and J are TRBV19 and TRBJ2-3; D possibly matches TRBD1 or TRBD2 (6 bases each). The CDR3 consists of 14 residues. V gave up 1 base and J gave up 4 bases, with 9 bases separating them. Germline CDR1 LNHDA, CDR2 SQIVND (reference sequence). Written as DNA, the CDR3 is TGTGCCAGTAGTATAGGAGGGGGGTCAGATACGCAGTATTTT. Its protein product is CASSIGGGSDTQYF. Looking up the rest from reference TRBV19 and TRBJ2-3 gives the full variable domain: DGGITQSPKYLFRKEGQNVTLSCEQNLNHDAMYWYRQDPGQGLRLIYYSQIVNDFQKGDIAEGYSVSREKKESFPLTVTSAQKNPTAFYLCASSIGGGSDTQYFGPGTRLTVL.

Written as DNA, the CDR3 is TGTGCCAGCAGCTTAGCGACGGGTACAGATACGCAGTATTTT. Protein: CASSLATGTDTQYF. V is TRBV7-8 and J is TRBJ2-3; no clear D gene. CDR1 SGHVS and CDR2 FQNEAQ come from the germline V gene. V was clipped by 0 bases and J by 3 bases, with 7 bases between them. The CDR3 extends over 14 amino acids.

The chain has TRBV11-2 and TRBJ2-3, with D perhaps TRBD1 (5 bases). V was pared by 5 bases and J by 0 bases, with 12 bases between. The germline gives CDR1 SGHAT, CDR2 FQNNGV. CDR3 length: 15 amino acids. This CDR3 reads CASSVTTVSTDTQYF. As DNA, the CDR3 is TGTGCCAGCAGCGTCACGACAGTTAGCACAGATACGCAGTATTTT.

The J gene is TRBJ2-3, the V gene TRBV3-1 (or the pseudogene TRBV3-2), with D unresolved. Germline CDR1 is LGHDT and CDR2 is YNNKEL (reference sequence). The CDR3 contains 14 residues. Trimming took 0 bases from V and 3 from J, leaving 7 bases between them. The CDR3 DNA follows: TGTGCCAGCAGCCAAGACAGGCTGACAGATACGCAGTATTTT. This translates into CASSQDRLTDTQYF.

The chain is built from TRBV30 and TRBJ2-7; TRBD1 matches 11 bases. This CDR3 comprises 15 residues. Germline CDR1 reads GTSNPN; CDR2 reads SVGIG (reference sequence). The junction had 11 bases not matched to a gene; V was cut back by 3 bases and J by 7 bases. The chain's CDR3 is CAWSVGGQGALEQYV. The CDR3 DNA reads TGTGCCTGGAGCGTTGGAGGACAGGGGGCTTTGGAGCAGTACGTC.

This clone was detected only once. J is TRBJ1-3 and V is TRBV9; no clear D gene. The V and J ends lost 1 base and 0 bases respectively, with 5 bases between them. CDR1 SGDLS and CDR2 YYNGEE come from the germline V gene. CDR3 size: 14 residues. CDR3 residues: CASSVSISGNTIYF. CDR3 bases: TGTGCCAGCAGCGTATCAATCTCTGGAAACACCATATATTTT.

The V gene is TRBV19, the J gene TRBJ1-5; possible D gene TRBD1, 5 bases. This CDR3 is 16 amino acids long. In germline, CDR1 is LNHDA, CDR2 SQIVND (reference sequence). The ends were cut back, 7 bases at V and 5 bases at J, with 21 bases in the middle. The DNA for the CDR3 is TGTGCCAGTAAGAGAAGGGCAGGGTATAGGGATCAGCCCCAGCATTTT. Translated: CASKRRAGYRDQPQHF.

This clone was observed a few times. V usage is TRBV20-1 and J usage is TRBJ2-5; possibly TRBD2 for D (6 bases). Germline assignment: CDR1 DFQATT and CDR2 SNEGSKA (reference sequence). The CDR3 extends over 13 amino acids. Trimming removed 3 bases at V and 5 bases at J, with 13 bases between. CDR3 sequence: CSASTSSRETQYF. The DNA of the CDR3 is TGCAGTGCTAGTACTAGCTCCCGGGAGACCCAGTACTTC.

The chain employs TRBV11-2 and TRBJ2-3; a possible D gene is TRBD1 (6 bases). Germline values: CDR1 SGHAT, CDR2 FQNNGV. The ends were cut back, 1 base at V and 5 bases at J, with 16 bases in the middle. The CDR3 consists of 16 residues. The CDR3 sequence: CASSLGRGGERDTQYF. The CDR3 DNA is TGTGCCAGCAGCTTAGGCAGGGGTGGAGAGAGAGATACGCAGTATTTT.

This clone occurred once. The chain is built from TRBV7-2 and TRBJ2-2, with D possibly TRBD2 on 5 matching bases. V gave up 3 bases and J gave up 3 bases, with 11 bases separating them. The CDR3 sequence is 15 residues long. In germline, CDR1 is SGHTA, CDR2 FQGNSA. DNA of the CDR3: TGTGCCAGCAGCTTCTCGAGCGGTTACACCGGGGAGCTGTTTTTT. Encoded protein: CASSFSSGYTGELFF.

This clone was counted a few times. The rearrangement uses TRBV2 and TRBJ1-4, with D unclear. V was pared by 6 bases and J by 9 bases, with 11 bases between. The CDR3 is 12 amino acids. The germline gives CDR1 SNHLY, CDR2 FYNNEI. This CDR3 reads CASSPYEKKLFF. The CDR3 DNA follows: TGTGCCAGCAGCCCCTACGAGAAAAAACTGTTTTTT.

The genes are TRBV29-1 and TRBJ1-2, with TRBD1 as a possible D gene (6 bases). V lost 6 bases and J 8 bases, leaving 13 bases between the germline ends. The CDR3 is 11 amino acids. Germline V lookup: CDR1 SQVTM, CDR2 ANQGSEA. In nucleotides, the CDR3 is TGCAGCGTGTACAGGGTCGAGGGCTACACCTTC. Translating it yields CSVYRVEGYTF.

The chain links TRBV18 to TRBJ1-1; possibly TRBD1 for D (5 bases). V was cut by 2 bases and J by 7 bases, with 17 bases left in between. CDR3 length: 15 amino acids. Germline V CDR1 and CDR2: KGHSH, LQKENI. The CDR3 is CASSPGALGSDEAFF. Here the CDR3 DNA reads TGTGCCAGCTCACCAGGGGCGCTGGGGTCGGATGAAGCTTTCTTT.

The chain carries TRBV14 and TRBJ1-1; 9 positions match TRBD1. Germline trimming cut 10 bases from V and 5 bases from J; bases unmatched to any gene: 14. The germline gives CDR1 SGHDN, CDR2 FVKESK. CDR3 length: 15 amino acids. As DNA, the CDR3 is TGTGCCACGCACCTCCGGGACAGGGAACAGACTGAAGCTTTCTTT. Translation: CATHLRDREQTEAFF.

This chain links TRBV5-8 with TRBJ1-5, with D hard to call. CDR1 and CDR2 (germline): SGHTS, YDEGEE. Trimming left V 5 bases short and J 3 bases short, with 27 bases between. The CDR3 runs 19 residues. The CDR3 is CASRTSLRSGNAINQPQHF. CDR3 DNA: TGTGCCAGCAGGACCTCTCTAAGATCGGGGAACGCAATCAATCAGCCCCAGCATTTT.

The V and J genes are TRBV4-3 and TRBJ1-2; D is uncertain. The V gene lost 0 bases and the J gene lost 5 bases, with 16 bases spanning the gap. The CDR3 has 16 amino acids. Germline CDR1 reads LGHNA; CDR2 reads YSLEER. CDR3 DNA sequence: TGCGCCAGCAGCCAAGACCGACTTACCTTCGGGTATGGCTACACCTTC. Translating it yields CASSQDRLTFGYGYTF.